The rows below give T cell receptor beta chains drawn from one sample of a study of T-cell memory formation after mild COVID-19. Using its own MiXCR run on the 5' RACE reads, TCRdb lists one record per CDR3 protein. The sample lists roughly 120,000 distinct CDR3 sequences, 22% occurring once. Source material: PBMCs or a T cell subset sorted from them (not recorded which). Every receptor here comes from a man younger than 35 who had mild COVID-19 (a few samples of this study predate the infection). Cell type and time point are not known. Each CDR3 is given with its conserved first and last residue. Each record gives: V gene, J gene, D gene, clone size, CDR3 DNA, CDR3 protein. D genes are given only for firm matches. Clone size appears in some rows only: once, few, many, or a class for an expanded clone.

TRBV21-1,TRBJ2-6,-,-,TGTGCCAGCAGCACAGACTTATATCAGGGAGTCACTGGGGCCAACGTCCTGACTTTC,CASSTDLYQGVTGANVLTF
TRBV7-8,TRBJ1-2,-,-,TGTGCCAGCAGCCCCGGCGGGGGGCCCGGAGGCTACACCTTC,CASSPGGGPGGYTF
TRBV4-2,TRBJ2-7,-,-,TGTGCCAGCAGCCACGGAGGGAGCTCCTACGAGCAGTACTTC,CASSHGGSSYEQYF
TRBV12-3/TRBV12-4,TRBJ1-5,-,-,TGTGCCAGCAGTTTTGGACAGAATAGCAATCAGCCCCAGCATTTT,CASSFGQNSNQPQHF
TRBV5-1,TRBJ1-6,-,few,TGCGCCAGCAGCTTGGGACAGGATTCACCCCTCCACTTT,CASSLGQDSPLHF
TRBV7-9,TRBJ1-1,-,few,TGTGCCAGCAGCCCACCACGGTCCACTGAAGCTTTCTTT,CASSPPRSTEAFF
TRBV27,TRBJ1-1,TRBD1,few,TGTGCCAGCAGTCCCAGGGACAGGGGCCTGATCTTT,CASSPRDRGLIF
TRBV5-1,TRBJ2-1,-,-,TGCGCCAGCAGCGCCCGCAGCTGGAGTACTCAGAATGAGCAGTTCTTC,CASSARSWSTQNEQFF
TRBV6-2/TRBV6-3,TRBJ1-2,-,-,TGTGCCAGCAGCACCGGGTATGGCTACACCTTC,CASSTGYGYTF
TRBV29-1,TRBJ2-7,TRBD2,-,TGCAGCGTACGACTAGCGGATTCCTACGAGCAGTACTTC,CSVRLADSYEQYF
TRBV5-1,TRBJ2-7,-,-,TGCGCCAGCAGCTTCGGTCTGAGCTACGAGCAGTACTTC,CASSFGLSYEQYF
TRBV7-2,TRBJ2-3,-,-,TGTGCCAGCAGCTTTATCCACCGCACAGATACGCAGTATTTT,CASSFIHRTDTQYF
TRBV3-1,TRBJ2-1,-,-,TGTGCCAGCAGCCAAAGGTACACAGGGCCTAATGAGCAGTTCTTC,CASSQRYTGPNEQFF
TRBV7-6,TRBJ2-1,TRBD2,-,TGTGCCAGCAGCTTAGTCTTTAGCGGGGGCACGAATGAGCAGTTCTTC,CASSLVFSGGTNEQFF
TRBV4-2,TRBJ1-6,TRBD1,many,TGTGCCAGCAGCGCAGAGGGGGCAGGTTCACCCCTCCACTTT,CASSAEGAGSPLHF
TRBV20-1,TRBJ2-2,-,-,TGCAGTGCTACATCCGGGACACACCGTAGCGGGGAGCTGTTTTTT,CSATSGTHRSGELFF
TRBV11-2,TRBJ1-2,-,-,TGTGCCAGCAGCTTAGATCGGACAGCTGCCTATGGCTACACCTTC,CASSLDRTAAYGYTF
TRBV4-2,TRBJ2-3,-,-,TGTGCCAGCAGCCAAGGACGGAACACAGATACGCAGTATTTT,CASSQGRNTDTQYF
TRBV4-1,TRBJ1-2,-,-,TGCGCCAGCAGCCAAGATGAGGAGGCGCGTGGCTACACCTTC,CASSQDEEARGYTF
TRBV7-3,TRBJ2-1,-,-,TGTGCCAGCAGCTTAGACGCGAATGAGCAGTTCTTC,CASSLDANEQFF
TRBV6-5,TRBJ2-2,-,-,TGTGCCAGCAGTTACGACGGAACCGGGGAGCTGTTTTTT,CASSYDGTGELFF
TRBV28,TRBJ2-5,-,-,TGTGCCAGCAGTTCTCCCAGACCCCAGTACTTC,CASSSPRPQYF
TRBV4-2,TRBJ2-3,TRBD2,many,TGTGCCAGCAGCCAAGATGTTGTGGGACTAGGTATTCAAGATACGCAGTATTTT,CASSQDVVGLGIQDTQYF